What follows are 26 T cell receptor beta chains derived from one specimen sequenced in a study of T-cell memory formation after mild COVID-19. TCRdb reanalysed the 5' RACE reads using MiXCR and keeps one entry per CDR3 protein. The sample has roughly 450,000 distinct CDR3 sequences, 18% seen once; the top ten hold about 12%. Sequenced input: PBMCs or a T cell subset sorted from them (not recorded which). The receptors derive from an adult woman who had mild COVID-19 (a few samples of this study predate the infection). Cell type and time point are not known.

Only one count was recorded for this clonotype. The chain combines TRBV20-1 with TRBJ2-7; 11 bases align to TRBD1. Germline values: CDR1 DFQATT, CDR2 SNEGSKA (reference sequence). J lost 7 bases, V lost 5 bases, and 13 bases had no gene match. CDR3 length: 15 amino acids. Here the CDR3 reads CSAAHGTGGSEEQYF. Written as DNA, the CDR3 is TGCAGTGCTGCCCACGGGACAGGGGGATCTGAAGAGCAGTACTTC.

This chain joins TRBV7-8 and TRBJ2-7; weak D call: TRBD1 (6 bases). The CDR3 loop spans 15 amino acids. V gave up 0 bases and J gave up 3 bases, with 12 bases separating them. CDR1 is SGHVS, CDR2 FQNEAQ, per germline. The CDR3 region is CASSLATGQYYEQYF. Written as DNA, the CDR3 is TGTGCCAGCAGCTTAGCGACTGGACAGTACTACGAGCAGTACTTC.

On this clonotype: This may stem from a read error, because a much larger clone lies one nucleotide away. This chain joins TRBV29-1 and TRBJ2-3; D may be TRBD1 (5 bases). Germline lookup yields CDR1 SQVTM and CDR2 ANQGSEA. The CDR3 is made up of 15 amino acids. Deletions cut 6 bases from V and 1 base from J, with 17 bases between. CDR3 sequence reads: CSVTTPAGRTDTQYF. CDR3 DNA: TGCAGCGTGACGACACCAGCAGGGCGCACAGATACGCAGTATTTT.

This clonotype was counted only a few times. J is TRBJ2-2 and V is TRBV3-1; D assignment may be TRBD1 or TRBD2 (5 bases each). The CDR3 extends over 17 amino acids. Between the trimmed V and J ends, which lost 3 bases and 4 bases, there was a span of 18 bases. Germline V gene lookup returns CDR1 LGHDT and CDR2 YNNKEL (reference sequence). Here the CDR3 DNA reads TGTGCCAGCAGCCAGTCGGGACCGCTCCTTACCACCGGGGAGCTGTTTTTT. It yields the protein CASSQSGPLLTTGELFF.

This clonotype was seen ten or more times. The gene calls are TRBV7-8 and TRBJ1-1; 7 bases match TRBD1. The V and J ends lost 5 bases and 0 bases, in that order; junction bases with no gene match: 9. Per the germline V gene, CDR1 is SGHVS and CDR2 is FQNEAQ. The CDR3 has 16 amino acids. CDR3 in amino acids: CASSNRQGTMNTEAFF. CDR3 DNA: TGTGCCAGCAGCAACAGACAGGGAACAATGAACACTGAAGCTTTCTTT.

The chain couples TRBV7-2 to TRBJ2-7, with D unresolved. The CDR3 runs 13 residues. Between the trimmed V and J ends, which lost 1 base and 4 bases, there was a span of 8 bases. Germline CDR1 is SGHTA and CDR2 is FQGNSA. The CDR3 protein is CASSLDGWYEQYF. The CDR3, as DNA: TGTGCCAGCAGCTTAGACGGATGGTACGAGCAGTACTTC.

V is TRBV21-1 and J is TRBJ2-7. TRBV21-1 is labeled a pseudogene. The CDR3 has 12 residues. Here the CDR3 DNA reads TGTGCCAGCAGCATTCCACCCAGGGAGCAGTACTTC. Protein: CASSIPPREQYF.

This chain connects TRBV3-1 to TRBJ2-1; the match to TRBD2 covers 10 bases. Germline V gene lookup returns CDR1 LGHDT and CDR2 YNNKEL (reference sequence). Germline trimming cut 2 bases from V and 5 bases from J; bases unmatched to any gene: 9. The CDR3 is 17 amino acids. The CDR3 sequence is CASSQLSYGLADNEQFF. The CDR3 DNA reads as TGTGCCAGCAGCCAATTAAGTTACGGACTAGCGGACAATGAGCAGTTCTTC.

The V gene is TRBV7-9, the J gene TRBJ1-2, with 7 bases identical to TRBD1. Germline V gene data show CDR1 as SEHNR and CDR2 as FQNEAQ (reference sequence). The CDR3 covers 14 residues. Trimming removed 10 bases from V and 6 bases from J; junction bases left unmatched: 14. In nucleotides, the CDR3 is TGTGCCACTTTGGGGTCAGGGGGACCTAATGGCTACACCTTC. Translating it yields CATLGSGGPNGYTF.

The rearrangement joins TRBV11-3 to TRBJ2-2, with 11 bases that match TRBD2. The CDR3 length is 13 residues. Trimming removed 5 bases from V and 9 bases from J; junction bases left unmatched: 2. CDR1 and CDR2 from the germline V gene are SGHNT and YENEEA. The CDR3 coding sequence is TGTGCCAGCAGCGCTAGCGGGAGGAGGGAGCTGTTTTTT. It translates to CASSASGRRELFF. Based on the CDR3 plus reference TRBV11-3 and TRBJ2-2, the full variable domain is EAGVVQSPRYKIIEKKQPVAFWCNPISGHNTLYWYLQNLGQGPELLIRYENEEAVDDSQLPKDRFSAERLKGVDSTLKIQPAELGDSAVYLCASSASGRRELFFGEGSRLTVL.

V is TRBV10-2 and J is TRBJ1-1; the match to TRBD1 covers 7 bases. CDR3 size: 12 residues. CDR1 is WSHSY and CDR2 is SAAADI in the germline V gene. V was clipped by 4 bases and J by 8 bases; unmatched bases: 4. The CDR3, as DNA: TGCGCCAGCAGTGGAGGGACAGTCGAAGCTTTCTTT. It yields the protein CASSGGTVEAFF.

This clonotype has a handful of counts. J is TRBJ1-2 and V is TRBV4-3; D not resolved. The V end lost 0 bases, the J end lost 0 bases, and 8 bases lay between the germline ends. The germline CDR1 and CDR2 sequences are LGHNA and YSLEER. The length of the CDR3 is 15 residues. This chain's CDR3 is CASSQDPLANYGYTF. In DNA form, the CDR3 reads TGCGCCAGCAGCCAAGACCCGCTAGCTAACTATGGCTACACCTTC.

The V call is TRBV6-5, the J call TRBJ2-7; 9 bases are shared with TRBD1. V lost 3 bases and J lost 3; bases outside the gene matches: 3. This CDR3 contains 14 residues. Germline values: CDR1 MNHEY, CDR2 SVGAGI. CDR3 sequence: CASSYGQGLYEQYF. In DNA form, the CDR3 reads TGTGCCAGCAGTTATGGACAGGGGCTCTACGAGCAGTACTTC.

This clonotype was seen many times. V and J are TRBV29-1 and TRBJ2-5, with TRBD1 matching over 7 bases. The CDR3 contains 11 residues. Germline loops: CDR1 SQVTM, CDR2 ANQGSEA. V was clipped by 6 bases and J by 2 bases; unmatched bases: 0. The CDR3 protein is CSVGQQETQYF. CDR3 bases: TGCAGCGTGGGACAGCAAGAGACCCAGTACTTC. The entire variable domain, with the rest obtained from reference TRBV29-1 and TRBJ2-5, is as follows: SAVISQKPSRDICQRGTSLTIQCQVDSQVTMMFWYRQQPGQSLTLIATANQGSEATYESGFVIDKFPISRPNLTFSTLTVSNMSPEDSSIYLCSVGQQETQYFGPGTRLLVL.

This clonotype was observed a handful of times. V and J are TRBV10-3 and TRBJ1-4; D remains ambiguous. The CDR3 spans 12 residues. The ends were cut back, 10 bases at V and 3 bases at J, with 9 bases in the middle. Germline V lookup: CDR1 ENHRY, CDR2 SYGVKD. The CDR3 region is CATKAPNEKLFF. In DNA, the CDR3 is TGTGCCACCAAGGCCCCTAATGAAAAACTGTTTTTT.

This clonotype was seen only a few times. V is TRBV7-6 and J is TRBJ2-5, with D tentatively TRBD1 (6 bases). In germline, CDR1 is SGHVS, CDR2 FNYEAQ. V lost 5 bases and J lost 2, with 9 bases in between. The CDR3 loop spans 13 amino acids. CDR3 nucleotide sequence: TGTGCCAGCAGCACAGGGTTTCAAGAGACCCAGTACTTC. This translates into CASSTGFQETQYF.

This clonotype was observed a few times. V gene TRBV5-6 combines with J gene TRBJ2-7; D remains ambiguous. Germline CDR1 is SGHDT and CDR2 is YYEEEE. The V gene lost 0 bases and the J gene lost 0 bases, with 7 bases spanning the gap. The CDR3 consists of 14 residues. The CDR3 DNA sequence: TGTGCCAGCAGCTTGGGTAGACACTCCTACGAGCAGTACTTC. The encoded protein is CASSLGRHSYEQYF.

The chain uses TRBV3-1 and TRBJ1-2, with D possibly matching TRBD1 (5 bases). Germline CDR1 and CDR2: LGHDT and YNNKEL (reference sequence). Trimming left V 4 bases short and J 7 bases short, with 13 bases between. This CDR3 has 13 residues. CDR3 protein: CASSPQGLSGYTF. CDR3 nucleotide sequence: TGTGCCAGCAGCCCCCAGGGCCTGTCTGGCTACACCTTC.

This clonotype was recorded a few times. J is TRBJ2-7 and V is TRBV2, with TRBD2 identical over 7 bases. Trimming took 5 bases from V and 2 from J; bases not matched to a gene: 3. CDR1 SNHLY and CDR2 FYNNEI come from the germline V gene. CDR3 length: 13 residues. DNA of the CDR3: TGTGCCAGCAGTCGACTAGCTGCCTACGAGCAGTACTTC. Protein product: CASSRLAAYEQYF.

This chain connects TRBV4-3 to TRBJ1-3; possible D gene TRBD1, 5 bases. Germline V gives CDR1 LGHNA, CDR2 YSLEER. The CDR3 is 16 residues long. V lost 0 bases to trimming and J lost 8 bases, with 17 bases between them. CDR3 DNA: TGCGCCAGCAGCCAAGATAGGAACAGGAGGTTGGACACCATATATTTT. It yields the protein CASSQDRNRRLDTIYF.

This clonotype was found many times. The rearrangement links TRBV20-1 to TRBJ2-1; 15 positions agree with TRBD2. CDR1 is DFQATT, CDR2 SNEGSKA, per germline (reference sequence). V lost 3 bases, J lost 1 base, and 13 bases stayed unmatched. The CDR3 consists of 20 residues. CDR3 sequence reads: CSASPLPGLAGGISYNEQFF. The CDR3 DNA sequence: TGCAGTGCTAGTCCCTTACCGGGACTAGCGGGAGGAATATCCTACAATGAGCAGTTCTTC.

This clonotype was counted a few times. The V gene is TRBV18, the J gene TRBJ1-1; the D is unclear. The ends were cut back, 6 bases at V and 1 base at J, with 9 bases in the middle. Germline V CDR1 and CDR2: KGHSH, LQKENI. The CDR3 length is 13 residues. The CDR3 region has the DNA TGTGCCAGCTCGCCTCAGACGAACACTGAAGCTTTCTTT. Its translation is CASSPQTNTEAFF.

The chain links TRBV5-1 to TRBJ1-5; TRBD1 agrees at 8 bases. V shed 0 bases, J shed 5 bases, and the junction held 7 bases outside the gene matches. There are 16 residues in the CDR3. The germline gives CDR1 SGHRS, CDR2 YFSETQ. In DNA, the CDR3 is TGCGCCAGCAGCTTGGGGACCGGGACAGGACATCAGCCCCAGCATTTT. This codes for CASSLGTGTGHQPQHF. The variable domain in full, with the rest retrieved from reference TRBV5-1 and TRBJ1-5, is KAGVTQTPRYLIKTRGQQVTLSCSPISGHRSVSWYQQTPGQGLQFLFEYFSETQRNKGNFPGRFSGRQFSNSRSEMNVSTLELGDSALYLCASSLGTGTGHQPQHFGDGTRLSIL.

A few counts support this clonotype. This chain connects TRBV11-2 to TRBJ2-1; 7 nucleotides match TRBD1. The CDR3 runs to 16 residues. Losses at the gene ends were 0 bases for V and 7 bases for J; bases not matched to a gene: 9. The V gene's germline CDR1 is SGHAT and CDR2 FQNNGV. The CDR3 here is CASSLDRQGVYNEQFF. CDR3 sequence (DNA): TGTGCCAGCAGCTTAGATCGGCAGGGGGTTTATAATGAGCAGTTCTTC.

The chain recombines TRBV12-3 or TRBV12-4 with TRBJ1-1, with a tentative D call TRBD1 (6 bases). Between the trimmed V and J ends, which lost 5 bases and 3 bases, there was a span of 16 bases. The CDR3 sequence is 15 residues long. CDR3 region: CASSPRTARDTEAFF. In nucleotides, the CDR3 is TGTGCCAGCAGTCCCCGGACAGCCAGGGACACTGAAGCTTTCTTT.

There are a few counts of this clonotype. V and J are TRBV9 and TRBJ1-2; D gene uncertain. Germline assignment: CDR1 SGDLS and CDR2 YYNGEE. The length of the CDR3 is 14 residues. Trimming stripped 4 bases from V and 7 bases from J, with 17 bases between. The CDR3 spells CASSSRTLTGGYTF. The CDR3, as DNA: TGTGCCAGCAGCTCCCGGACCTTAACTGGTGGCTACACCTTC.